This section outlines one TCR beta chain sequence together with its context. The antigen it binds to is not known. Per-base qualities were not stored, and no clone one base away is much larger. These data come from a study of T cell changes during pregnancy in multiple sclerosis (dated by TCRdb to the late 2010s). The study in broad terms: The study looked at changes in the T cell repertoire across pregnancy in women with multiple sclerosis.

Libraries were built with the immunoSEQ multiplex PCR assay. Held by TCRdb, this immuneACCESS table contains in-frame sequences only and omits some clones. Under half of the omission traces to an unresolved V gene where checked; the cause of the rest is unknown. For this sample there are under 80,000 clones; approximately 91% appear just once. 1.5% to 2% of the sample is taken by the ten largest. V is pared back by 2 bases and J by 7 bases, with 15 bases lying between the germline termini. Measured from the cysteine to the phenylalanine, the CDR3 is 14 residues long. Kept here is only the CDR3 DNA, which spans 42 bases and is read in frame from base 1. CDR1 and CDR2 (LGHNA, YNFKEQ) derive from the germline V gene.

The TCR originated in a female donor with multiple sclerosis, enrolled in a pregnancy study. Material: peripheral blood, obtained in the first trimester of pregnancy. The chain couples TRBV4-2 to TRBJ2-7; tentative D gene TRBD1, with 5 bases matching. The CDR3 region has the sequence CASSQQAWAGEQYF. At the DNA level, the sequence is TGTGCCAGCAGCCAACAAGCCTGGGCAGGGGAGCAGTACTTC.